This T cell receptor (beta chain) was sequenced during a study of blood T cell repertoires in COVID-19. About the study: Samples of COVID-19 (acute and convalescent) were obtained from the United States, Italy and Spain. In each case, the material was cDNA or gDNA derived from T cells, B-cell-depleted T cells, or PBMCs.

V trimming: 6 bases; J trimming: 3 bases; junction bases outside the gene matches: 5. This CDR3 contains 15 residues. Germline V gene data show CDR1 as SGHAT and CDR2 as FQNNGV. As processed by the authors: By means of reference gene primer amplification, nucleated cell counts were estimated. Here immunoSEQ multiplex PCR was the method, and the copy in TCRdb shows in-frame clones only, minus some. That table furnishes V, J and clone size, whereas the DNA furnished D and trimming. The repertoire has roughly 250,000 clones, around 88% of them found once; the top ten carry roughly 7.8%. The rearrangement uses TRBV11-2 and TRBJ2-2; 9 nucleotides align to TRBD1. Sequenced input: peripheral blood. This receptor was taken from a man aged 40-49 years with active or convalescent COVID-19. Here the CDR3 reads CASRSTGGDTGELFF. CDR3 coding DNA: TGTGCCAGCAGATCGACAGGGGGTGACACCGGGGAGCTGTTTTTT.